This T cell receptor (beta chain) stems from a study of a mutant IDH1 vaccine in newly diagnosed glioma. Looking at the study overall: Patients got their first vaccination 4-6 weeks after radiotherapy alone, or with temozolomide cycles. Most patients had radiochemotherapy with temozolomide before enrollment; others had one alone.

Concerning this clone itself: Its matching antigen is unknown.

The CDR3 runs 14 residues. V lost 4 bases and J 3 bases, leaving 12 bases between the germline ends. Germline V CDR1 and CDR2: SGHVS, FNYEAQ. The protocol was immunoSEQ multiplex PCR, while the TCRdb copy is restricted to in-frame clones and leaves out a portion. Of roughly 120,000 clones listed, around three quarters are singletons. Noted time point: week 11, during vaccination. Topical imiquimod was applied with each vaccine dose, which held 300 ug of mutant IDH1 20-mer peptide. The V call is TRBV7-6, the J call TRBJ1-2; perhaps TRBD1 as D (6 bases). This sequence was found in a man in his forties or fifties with glioma. Sequences were derived from PBMCs, sampled from a glioma patient whose treatment included an IDH1 peptide vaccine. For the CDR3, the DNA is TGTGCCAGCAGCTCCACAGGGAGCGACTATGGCTACACCTTC. It encodes CASSSTGSDYGYTF.